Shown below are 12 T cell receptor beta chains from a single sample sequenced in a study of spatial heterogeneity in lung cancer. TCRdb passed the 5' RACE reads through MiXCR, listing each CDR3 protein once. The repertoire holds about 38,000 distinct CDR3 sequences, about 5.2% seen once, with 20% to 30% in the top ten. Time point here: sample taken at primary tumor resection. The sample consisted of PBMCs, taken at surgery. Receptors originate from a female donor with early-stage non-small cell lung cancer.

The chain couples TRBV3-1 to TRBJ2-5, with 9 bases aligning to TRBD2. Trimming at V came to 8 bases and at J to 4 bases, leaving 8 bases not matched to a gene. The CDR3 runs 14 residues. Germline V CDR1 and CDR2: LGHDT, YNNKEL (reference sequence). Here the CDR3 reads CASRPSGGPETQYF. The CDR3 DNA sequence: TGTGCCAGCCGCCCCAGCGGGGGGCCAGAGACCCAGTACTTC.

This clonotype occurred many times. The chain's CDR3 is CASSVGDEVFTYEQYF. The CDR3 nucleotides read TGTGCCAGCAGCGTAGGGGACGAAGTTTTCACCTACGAGCAGTACTTC. The chain recombines TRBV9 with TRBJ2-7; D tentatively reads TRBD1 or TRBD2 (5 bases each). V lost 0 bases, J lost 2 bases, and 15 bases lay in between. The length of the CDR3 is 16 residues. Germline assignment: CDR1 SGDLS and CDR2 YYNGEE. Full variable domain (remainder filled in from reference TRBV9 and TRBJ2-7): DSGVTQTPKHLITATGQRVTLRCSPRSGDLSVYWYQQSLDQGLQFLIQYYNGEERAKGNILERFSAQQFPDLHSELNLSSLELGDSALYFCASSVGDEVFTYEQYFGPGTRLTVT.

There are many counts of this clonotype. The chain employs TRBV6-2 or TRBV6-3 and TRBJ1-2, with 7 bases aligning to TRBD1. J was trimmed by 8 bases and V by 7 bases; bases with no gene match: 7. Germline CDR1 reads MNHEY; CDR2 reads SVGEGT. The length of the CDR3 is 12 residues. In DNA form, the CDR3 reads TGTGCCAGCAAGGTGGCAGGGGGAGGCTACACCTTC. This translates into CASKVAGGGYTF.

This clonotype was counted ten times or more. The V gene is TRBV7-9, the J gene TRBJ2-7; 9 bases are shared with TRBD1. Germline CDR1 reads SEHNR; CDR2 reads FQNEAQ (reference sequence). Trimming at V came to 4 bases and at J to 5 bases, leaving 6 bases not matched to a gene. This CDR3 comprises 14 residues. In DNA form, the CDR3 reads TGTGCCAGCAGCTCAGGACAGGGGAAGGACGAGCAGTACTTC. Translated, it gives CASSSGQGKDEQYF.

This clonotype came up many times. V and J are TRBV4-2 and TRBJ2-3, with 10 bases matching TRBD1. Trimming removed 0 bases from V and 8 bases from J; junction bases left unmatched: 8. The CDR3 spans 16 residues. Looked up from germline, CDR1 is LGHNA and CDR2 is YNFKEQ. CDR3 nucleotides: TGTGCCAGCAGCCAAGAGGGGACAGGGGAATTGATTACGCAGTATTTT. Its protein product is CASSQEGTGELITQYF.

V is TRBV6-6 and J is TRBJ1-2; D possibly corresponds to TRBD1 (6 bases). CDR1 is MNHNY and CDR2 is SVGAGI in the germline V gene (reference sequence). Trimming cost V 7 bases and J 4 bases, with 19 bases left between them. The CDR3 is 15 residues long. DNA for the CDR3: TGTGCCAGCACCGACGGGGACACGAGAGTCTATGGCTACACCTTC. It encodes CASTDGDTRVYGYTF.

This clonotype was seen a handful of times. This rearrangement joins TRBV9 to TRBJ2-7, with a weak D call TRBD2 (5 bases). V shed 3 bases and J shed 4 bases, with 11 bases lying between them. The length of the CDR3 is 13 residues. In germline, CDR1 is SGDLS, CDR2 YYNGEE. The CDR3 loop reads CASSAGSKYEQYF. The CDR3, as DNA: TGTGCCAGCAGCGCTGGGAGTAAATACGAGCAGTACTTC.

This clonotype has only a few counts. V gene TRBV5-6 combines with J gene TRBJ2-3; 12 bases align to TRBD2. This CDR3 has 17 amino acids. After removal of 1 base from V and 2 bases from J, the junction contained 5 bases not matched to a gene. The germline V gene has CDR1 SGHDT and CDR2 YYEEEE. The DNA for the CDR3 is TGTGCCAGCAGCTTGATGGCTAGCGGGGGGGCCACAGATACGCAGTATTTT. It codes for CASSLMASGGATDTQYF.

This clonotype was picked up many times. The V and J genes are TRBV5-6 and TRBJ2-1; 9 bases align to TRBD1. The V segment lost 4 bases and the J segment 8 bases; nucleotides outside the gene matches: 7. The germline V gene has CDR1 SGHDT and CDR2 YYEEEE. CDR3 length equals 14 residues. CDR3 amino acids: CASSPQGASHEQFF. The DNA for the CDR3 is TGTGCCAGCAGCCCACAGGGGGCATCGCATGAGCAGTTCTTC.

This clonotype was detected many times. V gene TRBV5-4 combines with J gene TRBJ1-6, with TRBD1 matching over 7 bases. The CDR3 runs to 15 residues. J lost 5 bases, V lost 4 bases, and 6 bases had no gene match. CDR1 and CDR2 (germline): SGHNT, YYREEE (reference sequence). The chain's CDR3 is CASSRNRGNNSPLHF. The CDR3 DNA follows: TGTGCCAGCAGCCGAAACAGGGGTAATAATTCACCCCTCCACTTT.

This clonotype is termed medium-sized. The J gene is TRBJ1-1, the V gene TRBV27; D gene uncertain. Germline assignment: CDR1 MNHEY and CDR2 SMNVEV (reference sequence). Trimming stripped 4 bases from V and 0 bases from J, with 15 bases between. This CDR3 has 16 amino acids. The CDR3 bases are TGTGCCAGCAGTTCCAAGGGCGGCAGCCTGAACACTGAAGCTTTCTTT. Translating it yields CASSSKGGSLNTEAFF.

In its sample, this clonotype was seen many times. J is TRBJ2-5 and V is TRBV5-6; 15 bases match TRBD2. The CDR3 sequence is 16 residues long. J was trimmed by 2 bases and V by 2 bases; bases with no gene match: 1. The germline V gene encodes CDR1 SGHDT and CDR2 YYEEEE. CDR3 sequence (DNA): TGTGCCAGCAGCTTAGGGACTAGCGGGGGGCAAGAGACCCAGTACTTC. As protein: CASSLGTSGGQETQYF.